This record concerns one TCR beta chain sequence. This clonotype is identified as medium-sized (0.01 to 0.1%). Its antigen has not been determined. No much larger clone exists at a distance of one base, and base qualities are not known. The AllPrep DNA/RNA mini kit was used to purify genomic DNA and total RNA at the same time from each of the ten tumor samples. OD 260/280 ratios above 1.9 and RNA integrity numbers above 6.5 were observed for all RNA. Unmatched junction bases come to 6, with V trimmed by 5 bases and J by 4 bases. The CDR3 starts with the cysteine, ends with the phenylalanine, and has 14 residues. The CDR3 DNA has 42 bases and is translated from base 1. The germline V gene (reference sequence) gives CDR1 as GTSNPN and CDR2 as SVGIG. TCRB libraries were built from RNA via three nested multiplex PCR rounds using a modified ARM-PCR protocol with multiple V-beta primers and a C-beta primer. ProtoScript II Reverse Transcriptase and a C-beta primer were used to synthesize TCRB-specific cDNA from around 0.52 ug total RNA. No unique molecular identifiers were described for the TCRB libraries. In the third PCR, barcodes and adapters were added over around 25 cycles using Deep VentR (exo-) polymerase, and bands of 250-500 bp were then gel purified. TCRB libraries were sequenced with 250 bp paired-end reads on an Illumina HiSeq 2500. The original pipeline was this. Reads were cleaned with Trimmomatic, merged with FLASH, assigned V, D and J segments with MiGEC, and analyzed with VDJtools. Repertoire diversity was quantified with the Shannon-Wiener diversity index calculated using VDJtools. Clones were called with MiXCR by TCRdb after fastp trimmed the public reads at Q25, and only in-frame beta chains were retained. For every CDR3 protein sequence, its rows merge into one entry that carries the most common genes and DNA. The V and J calls reflect TCRdb's pipeline rather than the authors' work. The sample table lists around 13,000 distinct CDR3 sequences, approximately 70% of them with a count of one. Jointly, the top ten make up around 30% of the sample.

The sample is drawn from a study of tumor-infiltrating lymphocytes in glioblastoma multiforme (dated by TCRdb to about 2017). Concerning the study at large: The study tested whether intratumoral genomic heterogeneity fosters TIL diversity by jointly investigating somatic mutations, TIL diversity and immune response activity.

On the study overall, not on this receptor specifically: Clone frequencies may be distorted by RNA-based TCR sequencing because unequal numbers of TCR transcripts are carried by T cells. The authors noted that sorting T cells into functional subsets, which was not done in this study, would be a future improvement. Only one glioblastoma patient was included in the TCR and somatic mutation analysis, limiting generalizability.

The sample was brain tumor tissue. The origin of this receptor is a male donor with glioblastoma. The V gene is TRBV30 and the J gene is TRBJ1-1, with TRBD1 identical over 11 junction bases. CDR3 reads: CAWFPGTGGTEAFF. Read as DNA, the sequence is TGTGCCTGGTTTCCCGGGACAGGGGGCACTGAAGCTTTCTTT.